This section outlines one T cell receptor (beta chain) sequence together with its context. The antigen is not known. The germline gives CDR1 LNHDA, CDR2 SQIVND (reference sequence). V lost 5 bases, J lost 2 bases, and 7 bases stayed unmatched. CDR3 length equals 15 residues. The data were taken from a study of T cell responses to AZD1222 COVID-19 vaccine. General study points: Regions left unmutated in variants are reportedly the target of nearly half of spike-specific TCRs. The span of vaccine-associated CD4 TCRs extended across spike, with dominance at 160-218 and 743-854. Rises in breadth and depth of Spike-specific TCRs came after two AZD1222 doses. Donors were mostly white British, more females; clonal diversity possibly underestimated.

The method was immunoSEQ multiplex PCR; TCRdb's version includes in-frame clones alone and lacks a portion of them. The sample lists roughly 200,000 clones, approximately 90% occurring once. This sample comprised peripheral blood, obtained 28 days after the second AZD1222 dose. This TCR came from an adult who received the AZD1222 COVID-19 vaccine. The V gene is TRBV19, the J gene TRBJ2-7; 9 bases agree with TRBD2. CDR3 sequence reads: CASSLAGSITYEQYF. CDR3 nucleotides: TGTGCCAGTAGTCTAGCGGGATCTATAACCTACGAGCAGTACTTC.